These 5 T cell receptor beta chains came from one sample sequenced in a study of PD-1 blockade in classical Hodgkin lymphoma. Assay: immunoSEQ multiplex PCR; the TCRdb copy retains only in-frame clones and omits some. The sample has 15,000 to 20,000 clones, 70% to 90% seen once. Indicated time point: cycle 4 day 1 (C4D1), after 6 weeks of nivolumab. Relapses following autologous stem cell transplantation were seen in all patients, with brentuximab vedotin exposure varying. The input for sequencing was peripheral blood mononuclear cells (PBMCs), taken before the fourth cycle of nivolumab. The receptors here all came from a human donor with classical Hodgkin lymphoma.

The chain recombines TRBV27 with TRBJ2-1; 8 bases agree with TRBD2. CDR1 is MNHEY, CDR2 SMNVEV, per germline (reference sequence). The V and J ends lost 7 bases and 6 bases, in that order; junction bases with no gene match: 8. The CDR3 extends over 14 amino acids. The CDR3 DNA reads TGTGCCAGCAACCCCAGCGGGAGACTCAATGAGCAGTTCTTC. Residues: CASNPSGRLNEQFF.

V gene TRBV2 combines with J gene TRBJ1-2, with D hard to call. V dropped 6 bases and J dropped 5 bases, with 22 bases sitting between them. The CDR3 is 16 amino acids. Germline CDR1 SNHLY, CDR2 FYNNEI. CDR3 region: CASSLLPSLGGYGYTF. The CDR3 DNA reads TGTGCCAGCAGCTTATTGCCCTCTCTAGGCGGGTATGGCTACACCTTC.

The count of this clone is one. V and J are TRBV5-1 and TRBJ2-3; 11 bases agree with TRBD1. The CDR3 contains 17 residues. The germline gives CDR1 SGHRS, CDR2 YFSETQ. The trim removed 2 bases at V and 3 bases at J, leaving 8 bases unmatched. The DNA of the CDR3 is TGCGCCAGCAGCTTCGGTCTAGGGACAGGGGGAACAGATACGCAGTATTTT. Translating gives CASSFGLGTGGTDTQYF.

This CDR3 reads CASSHRDSTDTQYF. The DNA of the CDR3 is TGCGCCAGCAGCCACAGGGACAGCACAGATACGCAGTATTTT. V usage is TRBV4-1 and J usage is TRBJ2-3; D possibly uses TRBD1 or TRBD2 (5 bases each). V lost 3 bases and J 0 bases, leaving 7 bases between the germline ends. The CDR3 is 14 amino acids. The germline CDR1 and CDR2 sequences are MGHRA and YSYEKL.

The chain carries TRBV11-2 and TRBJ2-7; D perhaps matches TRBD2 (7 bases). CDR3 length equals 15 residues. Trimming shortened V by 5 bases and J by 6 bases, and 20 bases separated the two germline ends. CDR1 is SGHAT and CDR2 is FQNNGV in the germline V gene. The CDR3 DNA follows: TGTGCCAGCAGCCCCATTAGGGGGGGGCGCGGCGAGCAGTACTTC. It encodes CASSPIRGGRGEQYF.